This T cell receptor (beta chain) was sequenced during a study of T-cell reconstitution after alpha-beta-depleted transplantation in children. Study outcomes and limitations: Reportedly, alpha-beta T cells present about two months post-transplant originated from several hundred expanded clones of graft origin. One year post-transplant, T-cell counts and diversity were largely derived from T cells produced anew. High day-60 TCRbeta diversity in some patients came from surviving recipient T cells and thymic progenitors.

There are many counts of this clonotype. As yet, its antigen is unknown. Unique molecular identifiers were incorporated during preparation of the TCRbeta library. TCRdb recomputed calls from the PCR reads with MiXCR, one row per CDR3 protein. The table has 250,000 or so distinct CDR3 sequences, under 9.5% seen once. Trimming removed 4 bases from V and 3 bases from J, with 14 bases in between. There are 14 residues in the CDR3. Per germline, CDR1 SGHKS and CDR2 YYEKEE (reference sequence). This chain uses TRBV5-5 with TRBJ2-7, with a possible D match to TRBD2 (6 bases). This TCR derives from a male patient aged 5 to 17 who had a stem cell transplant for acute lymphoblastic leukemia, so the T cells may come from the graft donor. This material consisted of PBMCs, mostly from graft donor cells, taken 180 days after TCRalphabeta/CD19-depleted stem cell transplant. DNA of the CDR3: TGTGCCAGCAGCACTCCGGGGGAAGACTACGAGCAGTACTTC. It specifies CASSTPGEDYEQYF.